These 8 T cell receptor beta chains were sequenced from one sample in a study of Ad26.COV2.S vaccination and SARS-CoV-2 variants. Profiling relied on immunoSEQ multiplex PCR, and the TCRdb table lists in-frame clones only, not all of them. The table has 400,000 or so clones, less than 90% seen once. Regarding treatment: approximately 18 received Ad26.COV2.S at low or high dose, single or two shots; about 5 received placebo; per-sample allocation not given. Sampling was performed 63 days after the first vaccine or placebo injection. Material: peripheral blood, obtained in a trial of Ad26.COV2.S vaccine versus placebo. Source of these receptors: a person between 18 and 59 years old who received the Ad26.COV2.S COVID-19 vaccine or a placebo.

V and J are TRBV4-1 and TRBJ1-2; TRBD1 is a possible D gene (5 bases). CDR1 MGHRA and CDR2 YSYEKL come from the germline V gene. V dropped 0 bases and J dropped 3 bases, with 14 bases sitting between them. The CDR3 length is 16 residues. CDR3 coding DNA: TGCGCCAGCAGCCAAGAGCCGGGACCCACTGACTATGGCTACACCTTC. Translation gives CASSQEPGPTDYGYTF.

This chain uses TRBV2 with TRBJ2-1, with unresolved D. V was pared by 6 bases and J by 5 bases, with 8 bases between. CDR1 and CDR2 (germline): SNHLY, FYNNEI. CDR3 size: 12 residues. Here the CDR3 reads CASRGFNNEQFF. The CDR3 DNA is TGTGCCAGCAGAGGCTTTAACAATGAGCAGTTCTTC.

The V and J genes are TRBV10-1 and TRBJ2-5; 7 bases are shared with TRBD2. Germline V lookup: CDR1 WNHNN, CDR2 SYGVQD (reference sequence). The trim removed 3 bases at V and 3 bases at J, leaving 7 bases unmatched. CDR3 length equals 15 residues. CDR3 DNA sequence: TGCGCCAGCAGTGACGGCGGGGGAGCCGAAGAGACCCAGTACTTC. It translates to CASSDGGGAEETQYF.

The chain has TRBV3-1 (or the pseudogene TRBV3-2) and TRBJ2-2; tentatively, D is TRBD1 (6 bases). The CDR3 is 14 residues long. V gave up 0 bases and J gave up 6 bases, with 8 bases separating them. Looked up from germline, CDR1 is LGHDT and CDR2 is YNNKEL (reference sequence). The CDR3 spells CASSQEGGSGELFF. The CDR3 nucleotides are TGTGCCAGCAGCCAAGAAGGGGGTTCCGGGGAGCTGTTTTTT.

This rearrangement joins TRBV2 to TRBJ2-1; no firm D call. Germline CDR1 reads SNHLY; CDR2 reads FYNNEI. The CDR3 is 15 residues long. V was pared by 5 bases and J by 0 bases, with 11 bases between. The CDR3 nucleotides are TGTGCCAGCAGTTCCGGTGTCCACTCCTACAATGAGCAGTTCTTC. Protein sequence: CASSSGVHSYNEQFF.

This sequence joins TRBV14 and TRBJ2-7, with TRBD1 identical over 11 bases. The ends lost 3 bases at V and 3 bases at J; junction bases unmatched: 1. The CDR3 is 14 amino acids. Germline V lookup: CDR1 SGHDN, CDR2 FVKESK. The CDR3 is CASSHGTGGYEQYF. The CDR3 nucleotides read TGTGCCAGCAGCCACGGGACAGGGGGCTACGAGCAGTACTTC.

The V and J genes are TRBV18 and TRBJ2-2; D is unresolved. The V gene's germline CDR1 is KGHSH and CDR2 LQKENI. This CDR3 has 15 amino acids. Trimming left V 2 bases short and J 4 bases short, with 11 bases between. In nucleotides, the CDR3 is TGTGCCAGCTCACCATCCGTACTTCGCACCGGGGAGCTGTTTTTT. Translating it yields CASSPSVLRTGELFF.

CDR3 amino acids: CASMLLVSYNEQFF. Here the CDR3 DNA reads TGTGCCAGCATGTTACTGGTATCCTACAATGAGCAGTTCTTC. The V and J genes are TRBV2 and TRBJ2-1; D unresolved. The germline gives CDR1 SNHLY, CDR2 FYNNEI. V was pared by 7 bases and J by 1 base, with 11 bases between. The CDR3 runs to 14 residues. The full variable domain, its missing parts supplied by reference TRBV2 and TRBJ2-1, is EPEVTQTPSHQVTQMGQEVILRCVPISNHLYFYWYRQILGQKVEFLVSFYNNEISEKSEIFDDQFSVERPDGSNFTLKIRSTKLEDSAMYFCASMLLVSYNEQFFGPGTRLTVL.